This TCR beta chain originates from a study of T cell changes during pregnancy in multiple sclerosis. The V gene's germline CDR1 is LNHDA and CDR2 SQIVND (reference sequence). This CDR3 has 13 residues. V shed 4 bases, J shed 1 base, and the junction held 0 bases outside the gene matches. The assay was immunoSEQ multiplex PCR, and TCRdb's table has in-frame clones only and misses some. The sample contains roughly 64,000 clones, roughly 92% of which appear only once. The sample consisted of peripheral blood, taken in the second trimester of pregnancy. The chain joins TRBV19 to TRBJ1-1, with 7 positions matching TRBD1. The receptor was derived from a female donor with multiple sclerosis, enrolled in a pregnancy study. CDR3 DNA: TGTGCCAGTAGTAGACAGGGGAACACTGAAGCTTTCTTT. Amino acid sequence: CASSRQGNTEAFF.